This TCR beta chain was identified during a study of blood T cell repertoires in COVID-19. The CDR3 contains 19 residues. Germline V gene lookup returns CDR1 MNHEY and CDR2 SVGEGT. V lost 0 bases to trimming and J lost 7 bases; unmatched junction nucleotides: 14. The data were produced by immunoSEQ multiplex PCR, yet TCRdb's version contains in-frame clones alone and is incomplete. The data show fewer than 90,000 clones, roughly 88% seen once. This receptor was taken from a man aged 65 to 85 with acute or convalescent COVID-19. This chain connects TRBV6-2 or TRBV6-3 to TRBJ2-1; TRBD2 matches 11 bases. Sequenced material: peripheral blood. The CDR3 DNA reads TGTGCCAGCAGTTACTCGAGGCTAGCGGGAGGCCCCCGTGGGAATGAGCAGTTCTTC. Translated: CASSYSRLAGGPRGNEQFF.